The 22 T cell receptor beta chains listed next were all sequenced from one sample in a study of shared clonotypes between healthy human individuals. TCRdb's copy holds only in-frame clones and misses some; the assay was immunoSEQ multiplex PCR. The table shows over a million clones, with around 78% occurring only once. Sequenced material: memory CD4+ T cells from PBMCs. The subset denotes: CD45RA-negative fraction. The receptors originated from a man between 18 and 35 years old in good health. Some clones in this sample may be carry-over from other donors' samples.

This clone was detected only once. V is TRBV7-2 and J is TRBJ2-7; D gene unclear. From germline, CDR1 is SGHTA and CDR2 FQGNSA. The CDR3 is made up of 13 amino acids. Trimming stripped 5 bases from V and 3 bases from J, with 11 bases between. The CDR3 loop is CASSLTPYYEQYF. The CDR3 nucleotides read TGTGCCAGCAGCCTGACACCCTACTACGAGCAGTACTTC.

This clone was detected many times. The sample has other DNA sequences that encode this CDR3 too. The CDR3 loop reads CASSNLPGTRPTNEQFF. For the CDR3, the DNA is TGTGCCAGTAGTAACTTGCCTGGGACTAGACCGACCAATGAGCAGTTCTTC. This chain connects TRBV19 to TRBJ2-1, with TRBD2 identical over 8 bases. From germline, CDR1 is LNHDA and CDR2 SQIVND (reference sequence). Unmatched junction bases numbered 14, after V lost 4 bases and J lost 6 bases. The CDR3 covers 17 residues.

The chain is built from TRBV28 and TRBJ2-2; 14 bases line up with TRBD2. In germline, CDR1 is MDHEN, CDR2 SYDVKM. The CDR3 loop spans 18 amino acids. The V gene end was trimmed by 6 bases and the J gene end by 0 bases; junction bases not matched to a gene: 6. Here the CDR3 DNA reads TGTGCCAGCAGCTTGACTAGCGGGAGGGGCCCGAACACCGGGGAGCTGTTTTTT. Protein sequence: CASSLTSGRGPNTGELFF. The full variable domain, rest sourced from reference TRBV28 and TRBJ2-2, is DVKVTQSSRYLVKRTGEKVFLECVQDMDHENMFWYRQDPGLGLRLIYFSYDVKMKEKGDIPEGYSVSREKKERFSLILESASTNQTSMYLCASSLTSGRGPNTGELFFGEGSRLTVL.

This clone showed up just a few times. The V call is TRBV28, the J call TRBJ1-5, with D tentatively TRBD1 (5 bases). V lost 7 bases, J lost 6 bases, and 10 bases lay in between. Germline-derived CDR1 and CDR2 are MDHEN and SYDVKM. The CDR3 has 12 residues. CDR3 region: CASNGGGQPQHF. The CDR3 DNA reads TGTGCCAGCAACGGGGGGGGTCAGCCCCAGCATTTT.

The chain recombines TRBV7-8 with TRBJ2-1; no firm D call. V lost 6 bases, J lost 6 bases, and 21 bases lay in between. This CDR3 comprises 16 residues. Germline lookup yields CDR1 SGHVS and CDR2 FQNEAQ. The CDR3 DNA reads as TGTGCCAGCAGAAAATACTCCGGGCCCGTCTCCAATGAGCAGTTCTTC. Translated, it gives CASRKYSGPVSNEQFF. Together with reference TRBV7-8 and TRBJ2-1, the CDR3 gives the full variable domain: GAGVSQSPRYKVAKRGQDVALRCDPISGHVSLFWYQQALGQGPEFLTYFQNEAQLDKSGLPSDRFFAERPEGSVSTLKIQRTQQEDSAVYLCASRKYSGPVSNEQFFGPGTRLTVL.

A note on this clone: At the DNA level, this CDR3 is encoded by other sequences in the same sample as well. V usage is TRBV28 and J usage is TRBJ2-3, with D perhaps TRBD1 or TRBD2 (5 bases each). The V end lost 2 bases, the J end lost 1 base, and 7 bases lay between the germline ends. This CDR3 has 14 residues. CDR1 and CDR2 (germline): MDHEN, SYDVKM. The CDR3 coding sequence is TGTGCCAGCAGTTTAAGAGGGGGCACAGATACGCAGTATTTT. Translating it yields CASSLRGGTDTQYF.

In this sample, this clone turned up a few times. The V call is TRBV6-1, the J call TRBJ2-1, with 11 bases matching TRBD2. V trimming: 3 bases; J trimming: 0 bases; junction bases outside the gene matches: 7. Germline CDR1 and CDR2: MNHNS and SASEGT. This CDR3 contains 18 residues. CDR3 region: CASSEWGLADFSYNEQFF. CDR3 DNA sequence: TGTGCCAGCAGTGAGTGGGGACTAGCGGACTTCTCCTACAATGAGCAGTTCTTC.

The chain is built from TRBV4-1 and TRBJ1-4; 8 bases match TRBD1. Germline V gene sequence: CDR1 MGHRA, CDR2 YSYEKL. The ends lost 2 bases at V and 5 bases at J; junction bases unmatched: 4. This CDR3 spans 15 amino acids. In DNA form, the CDR3 reads TGCGCCAGCAGCCAAACGGGACAGGAGAATGAAAAACTGTTTTTT. Translated, it gives CASSQTGQENEKLFF.

This clone was counted only a few times. This chain links TRBV11-2 with TRBJ1-2; TRBD1 is a possible D gene (6 bases). CDR1 SGHAT and CDR2 FQNNGV come from the germline V gene. Trimming removed 3 bases at V and 4 bases at J, with 6 bases between. This CDR3 has 12 residues. The CDR3 DNA reads as TGTGCCAGCAGCTTGGGGGCCTATGGCTACACCTTC. This gives the protein CASSLGAYGYTF. The full variable domain, in which reference TRBV11-2 and TRBJ1-2 provide the parts outside the CDR3, is EAGVAQSPRYKIIEKRQSVAFWCNPISGHATLYWYQQILGQGPKLLIQFQNNGVVDDSQLPKDRFSAERLKGVDSTLKIQPAKLEDSAVYLCASSLGAYGYTFGSGTRLTVV.

This clone was observed once. The chain is built from TRBV5-1 and TRBJ1-5; D is uncertain. The CDR3 contains 13 residues. Trimming took 4 bases from V and 4 from J, leaving 9 bases between them. Germline V CDR1 and CDR2: SGHRS, YFSETQ. CDR3: CASSPAENQPQHF. The CDR3 nucleotides are TGCGCCAGCAGCCCCGCGGAAAATCAGCCCCAGCATTTT. Using reference TRBV5-1 and TRBJ1-5 for the parts outside the CDR3, the full variable domain is KAGVTQTPRYLIKTRGQQVTLSCSPISGHRSVSWYQQTPGQGLQFLFEYFSETQRNKGNFPGRFSGRQFSNSRSEMNVSTLELGDSALYLCASSPAENQPQHFGDGTRLSIL.

This clone was seen a handful of times. The V gene is TRBV5-1, the J gene TRBJ2-1; TRBD1 agrees at 7 bases. CDR1 is SGHRS, CDR2 YFSETQ, per germline. CDR3 length: 14 residues. V gave up 3 bases and J gave up 4 bases; unmatched junction bases: 4. The CDR3 DNA follows: TGCGCCAGCAGCTGGGGGACAGAATACAATGAGCAGTTCTTC. Its translation: CASSWGTEYNEQFF.

The chain joins TRBV7-8 to TRBJ2-5; TRBD1 matches 7 bases. CDR1 is SGHVS, CDR2 FQNEAQ, per germline. The J segment lost 5 bases and the V segment lost 1 base, leaving 7 bases of the junction unmatched. The CDR3 is made up of 15 amino acids. The CDR3 spells CASSLGTGAGETQYF. CDR3 DNA sequence: TGTGCCAGCAGCTTAGGTACAGGGGCCGGGGAGACCCAGTACTTC. The full variable domain, its missing parts supplied by reference TRBV7-8 and TRBJ2-5, is GAGVSQSPRYKVAKRGQDVALRCDPISGHVSLFWYQQALGQGPEFLTYFQNEAQLDKSGLPSDRFFAERPEGSVSTLKIQRTQQEDSAVYLCASSLGTGAGETQYFGPGTRLLVL.

The rearrangement links TRBV28 to TRBJ1-2; 7 nucleotides agree with TRBD1. This CDR3 spans 13 amino acids. Per germline, CDR1 MDHEN and CDR2 SYDVKM. Unmatched junction bases numbered 4, after V lost 8 bases and J lost 1 base. The CDR3 region has the DNA TGTGCCAGCGGGACAGTTTATAACTATGGCTACACCTTC. It translates to CASGTVYNYGYTF.

A word on this clone: In the same sample, other DNA sequences code for this CDR3. Here the CDR3 DNA reads TGTGCCAGCAGTCCGGATCGAGGCTATGGCTACACCTTC. Its protein product is CASSPDRGYGYTF. V is TRBV27 and J is TRBJ1-2; D is uncertain. Trimming took 5 bases from V and 4 from J, leaving 11 bases between them. CDR1 is MNHEY, CDR2 SMNVEV, per germline (reference sequence). The CDR3 is 13 amino acids.

This clone was picked up many times. The chain is built from TRBV7-6 and TRBJ2-7; weak D call: TRBD2 (5 bases). Germline V CDR1 and CDR2: SGHVS, FNYEAQ. The V gene lost 1 base and the J gene lost 1 base, with 8 bases spanning the gap. The CDR3 is 14 residues long. CDR3 in amino acids: CASSLDRGSYEQYF. The CDR3 nucleotides are TGTGCCAGCAGCTTAGATCGGGGATCCTACGAGCAGTACTTC.

The sample holds one count of this clone. The gene calls are TRBV28 and TRBJ1-2; 8 bases match TRBD1. J gave up 3 bases and V 3 bases, and 6 bases lay outside the gene matches. This CDR3 comprises 15 residues. CDR1 MDHEN and CDR2 SYDVKM come from the germline V gene. CDR3 sequence reads: CASSFQGANYYGYTF. For the CDR3, the DNA is TGTGCCAGCAGTTTTCAGGGGGCCAATTACTATGGCTACACCTTC.

The rearrangement links TRBV5-1 to TRBJ2-1; D may correspond to TRBD1 or TRBD2 (5 bases each). CDR3 length: 15 amino acids. Per the germline V gene, CDR1 is SGHRS and CDR2 is YFSETQ. With 4 bases removed from V and 0 bases from J, the gap between germline ends came to 11 bases. The CDR3 DNA follows: TGCGCCAGCAGCCCCGGGACCTACTCCTACAATGAGCAGTTCTTC. Translated: CASSPGTYSYNEQFF.

The chain has TRBV2 and TRBJ2-1, with no clear D. Germline values: CDR1 SNHLY, CDR2 FYNNEI. This CDR3 spans 12 amino acids. The V and J ends lost 5 bases and 12 bases respectively, with 14 bases between them. The CDR3 here is CASSKSVDPQFF. Written as DNA, the CDR3 is TGTGCCAGCAGTAAATCCGTGGACCCGCAGTTCTTC.

The gene calls are TRBV30 and TRBJ2-5; 9 bases map to TRBD2. CDR1 and CDR2 (germline): GTSNPN, SVGIG (reference sequence). Trimming removed 4 bases from V and 2 bases from J; junction bases left unmatched: 8. The CDR3 spans 15 residues. CDR3 DNA sequence: TGTGCCTGGAAACCGGGACTAGCAGTACAAGAGACCCAGTACTTC. Translation gives CAWKPGLAVQETQYF.

V and J are TRBV11-3 and TRBJ1-5, with D unresolved. CDR1 and CDR2 (germline): SGHNT, YENEEA. This CDR3 spans 13 amino acids. V was pared by 4 bases and J by 6 bases, with 10 bases between. The CDR3 nucleotides are TGTGCCAGCAGCTCACTGGCGTGTCAGCCCCAGCATTTT. This sequence encodes CASSSLACQPQHF.

The CDR3 protein is CASSSPGQGYNEQFF. CDR3 nucleotide sequence: TGTGCCAGCAGCTCGCCGGGACAGGGGTACAATGAGCAGTTCTTC. The chain recombines TRBV7-3 with TRBJ2-1, with 10 bases that match TRBD1. Trimming cost V 4 bases and J 4 bases; bases outside gene matches: 4. CDR1 SGHTA and CDR2 FQGTGA come from the germline V gene. The CDR3 covers 15 residues.

The CDR3 nucleotides are TGTGCCAGCAGCCCCTCCCGATATCAGCCCCAGCATTTT. It codes for CASSPSRYQPQHF. The gene calls are TRBV11-2 and TRBJ1-5, with D unresolved. The CDR3 loop spans 13 amino acids. Germline values: CDR1 SGHAT, CDR2 FQNNGV. Trimming removed 5 bases from V and 5 bases from J, with 10 bases in between.